What follows is one TCR beta chain and its context. Its antigen is as yet unknown. Some clones are missing from TCRdb's copy, which holds only in-frame ones; the method was immunoSEQ multiplex PCR. In the table there are about 480,000 clones, roughly 87% of which are singletons. The data were obtained in a study of Ad26.COV2.S vaccination and SARS-CoV-2 variants. For the study at large: The vaccine Ad26.COV2.S was put into the muscle once, or twice with 56 days between. Study-level points and caveats: Once vaccination had occurred, spike-specific CD8+ and CD4+ T cell responses reportedly showed substantial breadth.

The CDR3 is 18 residues long. J was trimmed by 7 bases and V by 2 bases; bases with no gene match: 15. CDR1 is SGDLS, CDR2 YYNGEE, per germline. The treatment here: approximately 18 received Ad26.COV2.S at low or high dose, single or two shots; roughly 5 received placebo; per-sample allocation not given. Day 63 after the first injection of vaccine or placebo was the sampling time. The gene calls are TRBV9 and TRBJ2-1, with TRBD2 matching over 10 bases. This clonotype originated in a person aged 18-60 years who received the Ad26.COV2.S COVID-19 vaccine or a placebo. This sample comprised peripheral blood, obtained in a trial of Ad26.COV2.S vaccine versus placebo. The CDR3 loop reads CASSVTPGLATGVNEQFF. CDR3 bases: TGTGCCAGCAGCGTCACCCCGGGACTAGCGACGGGGGTGAATGAGCAGTTCTTC. Looking up the rest from reference TRBV9 and TRBJ2-1 gives the full variable domain: DSGVTQTPKHLITATGQRVTLRCSPRSGDLSVYWYQQSLDQGLQFLIQYYNGEERAKGNILERFSAQQFPDLHSELNLSSLELGDSALYFCASSVTPGLATGVNEQFFGPGTRLTVL.